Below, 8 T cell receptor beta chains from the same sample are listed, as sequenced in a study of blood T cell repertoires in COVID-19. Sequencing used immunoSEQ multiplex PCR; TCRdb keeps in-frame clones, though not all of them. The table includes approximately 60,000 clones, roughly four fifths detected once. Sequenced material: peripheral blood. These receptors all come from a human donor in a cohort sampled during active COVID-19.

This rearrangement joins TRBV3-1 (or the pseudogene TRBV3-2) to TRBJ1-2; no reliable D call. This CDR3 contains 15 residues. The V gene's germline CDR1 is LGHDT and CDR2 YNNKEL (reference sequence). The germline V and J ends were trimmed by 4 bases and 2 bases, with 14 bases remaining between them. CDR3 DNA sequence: TGTGCCAGCAGCCTCGAGGTTGGAGGGAACTATGGCTACACCTTC. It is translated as CASSLEVGGNYGYTF.

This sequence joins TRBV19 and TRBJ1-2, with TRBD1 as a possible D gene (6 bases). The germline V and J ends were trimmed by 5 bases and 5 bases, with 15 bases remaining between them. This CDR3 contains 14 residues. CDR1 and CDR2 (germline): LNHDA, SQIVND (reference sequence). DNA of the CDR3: TGTGCCAGTAGTTATACCGGGACACTTTATGGCTACACCTTC. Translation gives CASSYTGTLYGYTF.

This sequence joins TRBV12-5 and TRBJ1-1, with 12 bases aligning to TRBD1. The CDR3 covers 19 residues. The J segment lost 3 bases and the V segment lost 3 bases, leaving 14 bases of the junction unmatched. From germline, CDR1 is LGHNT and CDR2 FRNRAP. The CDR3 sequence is CASGFRLEGQGAWDTEAFF. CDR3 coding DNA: TGTGCTAGTGGTTTCCGCCTGGAGGGACAGGGGGCTTGGGACACTGAAGCTTTCTTT.

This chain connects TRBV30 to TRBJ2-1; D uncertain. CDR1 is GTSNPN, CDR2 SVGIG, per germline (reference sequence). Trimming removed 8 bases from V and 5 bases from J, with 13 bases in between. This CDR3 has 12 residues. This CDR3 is CARLGSDNEQFF. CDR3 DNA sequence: TGTGCCCGCCTTGGTTCGGACAATGAGCAGTTCTTC.

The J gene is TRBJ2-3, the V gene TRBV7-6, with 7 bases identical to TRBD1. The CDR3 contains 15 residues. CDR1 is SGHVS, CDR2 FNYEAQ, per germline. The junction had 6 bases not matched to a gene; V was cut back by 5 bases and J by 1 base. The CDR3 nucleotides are TGTGCCAGCAGCCGAGGGACAGTGGGCACAGATACGCAGTATTTT. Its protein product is CASSRGTVGTDTQYF.

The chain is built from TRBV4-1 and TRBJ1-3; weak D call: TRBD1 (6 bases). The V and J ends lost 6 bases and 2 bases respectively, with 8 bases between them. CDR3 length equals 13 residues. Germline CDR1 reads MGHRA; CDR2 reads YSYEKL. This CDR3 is CASRQGPGNTIYF. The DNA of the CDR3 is TGCGCCAGCAGACAGGGACCTGGAAACACCATATATTTT.

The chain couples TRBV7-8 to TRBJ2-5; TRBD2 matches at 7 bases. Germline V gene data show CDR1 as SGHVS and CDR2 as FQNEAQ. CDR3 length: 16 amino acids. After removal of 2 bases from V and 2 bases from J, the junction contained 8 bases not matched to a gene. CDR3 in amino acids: CASSLQVASGQETQYF. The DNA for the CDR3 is TGTGCCAGCAGCTTACAGGTGGCTAGCGGACAAGAGACCCAGTACTTC.

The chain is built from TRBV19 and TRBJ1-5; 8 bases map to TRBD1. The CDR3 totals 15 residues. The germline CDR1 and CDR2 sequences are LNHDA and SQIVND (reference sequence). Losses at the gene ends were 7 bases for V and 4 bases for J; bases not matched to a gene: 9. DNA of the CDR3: TGTGCCAGTAACGCAGGGGGCAAGTGGAATCAGCCCCAGCATTTT. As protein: CASNAGGKWNQPQHF.